The next 16 T cell receptor beta chains were all read from a single sample in a study of cytomegalovirus exposure and HLA in healthy donors. PCR amplification relied on 60 Vbeta primers (plus 13 Jbeta primers). TCRdb's copy holds only in-frame clones and misses some; the assay was immunoSEQ multiplex PCR. The sample lists approximately 120,000 clones, over 60% occurring once. The material sequenced was PBMCs. The receptors originated from a man in his 60s in good health and CMV-seropositive.

The CDR3: CASSRQGSIEAFF. The CDR3 DNA reads as TGTGCCAGTAGTAGGCAGGGGAGTATTGAAGCTTTCTTT. The gene calls are TRBV19 and TRBJ1-1, with D perhaps matching TRBD1 (6 bases). CDR1 LNHDA and CDR2 SQIVND come from the germline V gene (reference sequence). The CDR3 is 13 residues long. Trimming pared 4 bases from V and 7 bases from J, leaving 13 bases between.

The chain recombines TRBV11-2 with TRBJ2-2, with 9 bases fitting TRBD2. The CDR3 sequence is 14 residues long. The V segment lost 5 bases and the J segment 5 bases; nucleotides outside the gene matches: 3. Germline assignment: CDR1 SGHAT and CDR2 FQNNGV. CDR3 region: CASSPLAGTGELFF. The CDR3 coding sequence is TGTGCCAGCAGCCCACTAGCGGGTACCGGGGAGCTGTTTTTT.

The chain carries TRBV20-1 and TRBJ2-7; no reliable D call. This CDR3 is 11 amino acids long. V lost 5 bases to trimming and J lost 0 bases, with 5 bases between them. The germline CDR1 and CDR2 sequences are DFQATT and SNEGSKA (reference sequence). CDR3 nucleotide sequence: TGCAGTGCTCTGAGCTCCTACGAGCAGTACTTC. This encodes CSALSSYEQYF.

This chain joins TRBV5-1 and TRBJ1-2; TRBD1 is a possible D gene (6 bases). Trimming left V 3 bases short and J 7 bases short, with 16 bases between. This CDR3 has 14 residues. CDR1 SGHRS and CDR2 YFSETQ come from the germline V gene. The CDR3 DNA reads TGCGCCAGCAGCTCAGGAGGGGGGGCGCGTGGCTACACCTTC. Translated, it gives CASSSGGGARGYTF.

The chain is built from TRBV10-1 and TRBJ1-3; 12 bases match TRBD1. Germline V gene sequence: CDR1 WNHNN, CDR2 SYGVQD (reference sequence). The CDR3 runs 20 residues. J was trimmed by 3 bases and V by 9 bases; bases with no gene match: 21. The CDR3 sequence: CARRGQRDRGRGEVGNTIYF. Here the CDR3 DNA reads TGCGCCAGGAGGGGACAGAGGGACAGGGGGCGCGGGGAAGTTGGAAACACCATATATTTT.

Only one count was recorded for this clone. V usage is TRBV18 and J usage is TRBJ2-5; the D gene is possibly TRBD2 (6 bases). This CDR3 has 14 residues. With 0 bases removed from V and 4 bases from J, the gap between germline ends came to 9 bases. The germline gives CDR1 KGHSH, CDR2 LQKENI. This CDR3 is CASSPPGGGETQYF. The CDR3 DNA reads as TGTGCCAGCTCACCACCGGGGGGTGGAGAGACCCAGTACTTC.

A few counts support this clone. The chain employs TRBV28 and TRBJ2-1; 9 bases line up with TRBD1. Trimming cost V 0 bases and J 3 bases; bases outside gene matches: 6. In germline, CDR1 is MDHEN, CDR2 SYDVKM. The CDR3 spans 17 residues. CDR3 sequence (DNA): TGTGCCAGCAGTTTATGGGTTTCGGGACAGGGCTACAATGAGCAGTTCTTC. It yields the protein CASSLWVSGQGYNEQFF.

V is TRBV11-3 and J is TRBJ2-1, with D possibly TRBD1 on 6 matching bases. This CDR3 comprises 16 residues. Germline V gene data show CDR1 as SGHNT and CDR2 as YENEEA. Trimming removed 4 bases from V and 0 bases from J, with 13 bases in between. CDR3 in DNA: TGTGCCAGCAGCTCCCGATCGACAGGCTCCTACAATGAGCAGTTCTTC. Translating it yields CASSSRSTGSYNEQFF.

V is TRBV5-1 and J is TRBJ1-6; weak D call: TRBD1 (6 bases). V was trimmed by 0 bases and J by 10 bases, leaving 14 bases between them. The germline V gene has CDR1 SGHRS and CDR2 YFSETQ. The CDR3 has 15 residues. CDR3 DNA sequence: TGCGCCAGCAGCTTGGAGGGAGGGGGAGACTCACCCCTCCACTTT. Amino acids: CASSLEGGGDSPLHF. Supplemented by reference TRBV5-1 and TRBJ1-6, the full variable domain reads KAGVTQTPRYLIKTRGQQVTLSCSPISGHRSVSWYQQTPGQGLQFLFEYFSETQRNKGNFPGRFSGRQFSNSRSEMNVSTLELGDSALYLCASSLEGGGDSPLHFGNGTRLTVT.

The genes are TRBV11-3 and TRBJ1-1; D is ambiguous. Looked up from germline, CDR1 is SGHNT and CDR2 is YENEEA. CDR3 size: 13 residues. V was shortened by 5 bases and J by 4 bases, with 11 bases between the two germline ends. CDR3 in DNA: TGTGCCAGCAGCGAAGAAACTTCCACTGAAGCTTTCTTT. Its protein is CASSEETSTEAFF.

The rearrangement links TRBV20-1 to TRBJ2-3, with D hard to call. The CDR3 length is 11 residues. Deletions cut 4 bases from V and 6 bases from J, with 8 bases between. The V gene's germline CDR1 is DFQATT and CDR2 SNEGSKA (reference sequence). CDR3 nucleotides: TGCAGTGCTAAAACCGGGGATACGCAGTATTTT. Translated, it gives CSAKTGDTQYF.

The chain recombines TRBV30 with TRBJ1-1; possible D gene TRBD1, 5 bases. V lost 3 bases, J lost 3 bases, and 11 bases lay in between. CDR3 size: 13 residues. From germline, CDR1 is GTSNPN and CDR2 SVGIG (reference sequence). In DNA form, the CDR3 reads TGTGCCTGGAGCCAGCGGGGGGACACTGAAGCTTTCTTT. Translated: CAWSQRGDTEAFF.

V gene TRBV29-1 combines with J gene TRBJ2-3; 7 nucleotides align to TRBD2. The CDR3 is 14 residues long. CDR1 and CDR2 (germline): SQVTM, ANQGSEA. V was clipped by 8 bases and J by 1 base; unmatched bases: 9. The CDR3 here is CSTTGGDRTDTQYF. The CDR3 coding sequence is TGCAGCACCACTGGGGGGGACCGCACAGATACGCAGTATTTT.

V is TRBV6-5 and J is TRBJ1-1; D is uncertain. V lost 0 bases, J lost 4 bases, and 3 bases lay in between. Germline values: CDR1 MNHEY, CDR2 SVGAGI. The CDR3 totals 12 residues. CDR3 residues: CASSYSRTEAFF. The CDR3 DNA is TGTGCCAGCAGTTACTCTCGCACTGAAGCTTTCTTT.

The gene calls are TRBV5-1 and TRBJ2-1, with 8 bases aligning to TRBD2. The CDR3 runs 13 residues. V gave up 4 bases and J gave up 8 bases; unmatched junction bases: 5. Germline V gene data show CDR1 as SGHRS and CDR2 as YFSETQ. This CDR3 reads CASSPGGGDEQFF. CDR3 sequence (DNA): TGCGCCAGCAGCCCGGGGGGGGGTGATGAGCAGTTCTTC. The entire variable domain, with the rest obtained from reference TRBV5-1 and TRBJ2-1, is as follows: KAGVTQTPRYLIKTRGQQVTLSCSPISGHRSVSWYQQTPGQGLQFLFEYFSETQRNKGNFPGRFSGRQFSNSRSEMNVSTLELGDSALYLCASSPGGGDEQFFGPGTRLTVL.

The chain carries TRBV4-1 and TRBJ1-1, with TRBD1 matching over 11 bases. Germline lookup yields CDR1 MGHRA and CDR2 YSYEKL. This CDR3 comprises 17 residues. V lost 1 base and J lost 3; bases outside the gene matches: 7. The CDR3 sequence: CASSQGDRGGGYTEAFF. DNA of the CDR3: TGCGCCAGCAGCCAAGGGGACAGGGGGGGAGGGTACACTGAAGCTTTCTTT.